The clone carrying this T cell receptor (beta chain) was seen only a few times. MiXCR, run by TCRdb on the 5' RACE reads, gives a single entry per CDR3 protein. The sample comprises almost 600,000 distinct CDR3 sequences, about 13% of which are singletons, and roughly an eighth rests with the top ten. The sample is drawn from a study of T cells after yellow fever vaccination. The CDR3 runs to 15 residues. Trimming took 1 base from V and 7 from J, leaving 13 bases between them. CDR1 and CDR2 from the germline V gene are SGHTA and FQGNSA. The TCR was taken from a man younger than 40 who received the YFV17D yellow fever vaccine. This chain uses TRBV7-2 with TRBJ2-2; a weak D match, TRBD2 (5 bases). Source: PBMCs, taken on the day of the yellow fever booster vaccination. The CDR3 region is CASSLGTGYGGELFF. CDR3 bases: TGTGCCAGCAGCTTAGGGACGGGATATGGCGGGGAGCTGTTTTTT.